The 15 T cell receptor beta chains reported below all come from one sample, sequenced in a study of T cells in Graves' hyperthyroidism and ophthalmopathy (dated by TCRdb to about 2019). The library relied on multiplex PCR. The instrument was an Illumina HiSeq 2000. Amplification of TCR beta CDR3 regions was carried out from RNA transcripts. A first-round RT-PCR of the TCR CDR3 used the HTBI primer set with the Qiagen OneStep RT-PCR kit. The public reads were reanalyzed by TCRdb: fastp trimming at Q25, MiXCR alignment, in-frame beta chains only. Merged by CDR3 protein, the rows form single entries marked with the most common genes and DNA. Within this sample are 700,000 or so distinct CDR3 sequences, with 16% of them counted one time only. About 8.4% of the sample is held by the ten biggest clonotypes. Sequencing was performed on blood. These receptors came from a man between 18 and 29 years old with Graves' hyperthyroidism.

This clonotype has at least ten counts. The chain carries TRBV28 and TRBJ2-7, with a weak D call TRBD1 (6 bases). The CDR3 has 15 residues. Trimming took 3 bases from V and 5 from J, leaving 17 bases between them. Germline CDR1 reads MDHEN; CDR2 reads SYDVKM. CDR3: CASSFTAGVIDEQYF. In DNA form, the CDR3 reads TGTGCCAGCAGTTTTACGGCAGGGGTTATAGACGAGCAGTACTTC.

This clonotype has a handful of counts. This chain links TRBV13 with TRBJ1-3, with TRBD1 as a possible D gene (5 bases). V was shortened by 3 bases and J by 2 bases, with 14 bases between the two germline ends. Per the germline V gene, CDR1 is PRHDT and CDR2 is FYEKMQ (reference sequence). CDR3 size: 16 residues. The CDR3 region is CASSFNPGPTGNTIYF. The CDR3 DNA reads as TGTGCCAGCAGCTTTAATCCGGGGCCTACTGGAAACACCATATATTTT.

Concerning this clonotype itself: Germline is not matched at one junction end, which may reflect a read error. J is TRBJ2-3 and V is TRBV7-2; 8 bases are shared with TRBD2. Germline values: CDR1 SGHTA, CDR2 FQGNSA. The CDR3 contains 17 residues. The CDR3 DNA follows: TGCGCCAGCAGCCAAGATCCTTCGGGAGGGGACACAGATACGCAGTATTTT. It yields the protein CASSQDPSGGDTDTQYF. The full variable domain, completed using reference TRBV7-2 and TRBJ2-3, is GAGVSQSPSNKVTEKGKDVELRCDPISGHTALYWYRQSLGQGLEFLIYFQGNSAPDKSGLPSDRFSAERTGGSVSTLTIQRTQQEDSAVYLCASSQDPSGGDTDTQYFGPGTRLTVL.

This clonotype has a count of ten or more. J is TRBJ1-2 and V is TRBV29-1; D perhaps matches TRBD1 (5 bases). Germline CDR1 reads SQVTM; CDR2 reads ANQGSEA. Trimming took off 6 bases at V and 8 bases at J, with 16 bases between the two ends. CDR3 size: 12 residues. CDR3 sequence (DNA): TGCAGCGTGTCGGACACCGTCTGGGGCTACACCTTC. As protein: CSVSDTVWGYTF.

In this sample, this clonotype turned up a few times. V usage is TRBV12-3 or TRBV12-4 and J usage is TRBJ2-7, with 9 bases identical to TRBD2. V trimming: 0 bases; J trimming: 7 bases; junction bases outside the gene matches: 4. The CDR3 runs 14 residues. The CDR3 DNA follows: TGTGCCAGCAGTTTAGCTAGCGGGAGTAGAGAGCAGTACTTC. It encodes CASSLASGSREQYF.

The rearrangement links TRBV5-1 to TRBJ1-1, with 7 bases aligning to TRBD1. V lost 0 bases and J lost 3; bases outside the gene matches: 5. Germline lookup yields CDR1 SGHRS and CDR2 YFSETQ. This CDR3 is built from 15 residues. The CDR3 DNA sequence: TGCGCCAGCAGCTTGGAGGGGGCATCGTACACTGAAGCTTTCTTT. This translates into CASSLEGASYTEAFF. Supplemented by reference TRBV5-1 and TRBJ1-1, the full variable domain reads KAGVTQTPRYLIKTRGQQVTLSCSPISGHRSVSWYQQTPGQGLQFLFEYFSETQRNKGNFPGRFSGRQFSNSRSEMNVSTLELGDSALYLCASSLEGASYTEAFFGQGTRLTVV.

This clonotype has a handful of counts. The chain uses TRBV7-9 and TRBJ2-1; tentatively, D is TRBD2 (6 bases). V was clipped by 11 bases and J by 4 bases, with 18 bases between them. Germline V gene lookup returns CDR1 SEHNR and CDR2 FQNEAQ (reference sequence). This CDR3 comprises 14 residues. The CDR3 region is CAPVPTGDYNEQFF. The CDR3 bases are TGTGCCCCTGTCCCCACGGGAGATTACAATGAGCAGTTCTTC.

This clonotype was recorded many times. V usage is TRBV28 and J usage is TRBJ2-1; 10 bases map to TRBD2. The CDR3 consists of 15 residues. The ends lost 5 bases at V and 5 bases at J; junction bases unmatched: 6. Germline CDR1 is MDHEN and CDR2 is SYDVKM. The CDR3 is CASSPSGSVDNEQFF. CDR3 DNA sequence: TGTGCCAGCAGTCCTAGCGGGAGCGTCGACAATGAGCAGTTCTTC.

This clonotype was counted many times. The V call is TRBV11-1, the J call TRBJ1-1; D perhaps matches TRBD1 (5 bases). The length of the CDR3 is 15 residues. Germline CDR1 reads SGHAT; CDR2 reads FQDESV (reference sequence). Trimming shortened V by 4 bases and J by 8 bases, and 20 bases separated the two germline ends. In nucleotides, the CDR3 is TGTGCCAGCAGCTCTCGGTCCACCACCCGACAGGAAGCTTTCTTT. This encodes CASSSRSTTRQEAFF.

The chain's CDR3 is CSASSGPDTEAFF. CDR3 DNA sequence: TGCAGTGCTAGTTCGGGGCCGGACACTGAAGCTTTCTTT. This chain uses TRBV20-1 with TRBJ1-1, with TRBD1 as a possible D gene (5 bases). Germline loops: CDR1 DFQATT, CDR2 SNEGSKA (reference sequence). CDR3 length: 13 amino acids. Between the trimmed V and J ends, which lost 3 bases and 3 bases, there was a span of 11 bases.

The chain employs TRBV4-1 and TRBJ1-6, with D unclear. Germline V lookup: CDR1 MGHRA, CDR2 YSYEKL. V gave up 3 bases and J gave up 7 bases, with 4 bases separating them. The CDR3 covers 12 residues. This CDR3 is CASSHRNSPLHF. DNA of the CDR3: TGCGCCAGCAGCCATCGAAATTCACCCCTCCACTTT.

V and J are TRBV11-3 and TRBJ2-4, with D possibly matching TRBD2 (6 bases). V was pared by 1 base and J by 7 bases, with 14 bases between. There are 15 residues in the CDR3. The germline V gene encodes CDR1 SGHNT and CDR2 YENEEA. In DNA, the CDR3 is TGTGCCAGCAGCTTAGGCGGAGGAGGGGTGAACATTCAGTACTTC. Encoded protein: CASSLGGGGVNIQYF.

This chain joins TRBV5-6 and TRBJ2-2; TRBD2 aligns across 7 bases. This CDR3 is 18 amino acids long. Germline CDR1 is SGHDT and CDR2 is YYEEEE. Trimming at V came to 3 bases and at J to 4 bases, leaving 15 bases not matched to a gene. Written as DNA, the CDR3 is TGTGCCAGCAGCTCCCCATCTGCTAGCGGAAGCGCCACCGGGGAGCTGTTTTTT. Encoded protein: CASSSPSASGSATGELFF.

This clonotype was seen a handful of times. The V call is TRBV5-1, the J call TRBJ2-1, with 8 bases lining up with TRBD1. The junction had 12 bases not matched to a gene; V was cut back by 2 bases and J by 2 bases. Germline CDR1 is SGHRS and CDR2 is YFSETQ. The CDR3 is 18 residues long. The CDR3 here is CASSFVDRGGRTYNEQFF. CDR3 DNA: TGCGCCAGCAGCTTTGTCGACAGGGGAGGCAGGACCTACAATGAGCAGTTCTTC.

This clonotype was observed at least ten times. Here the CDR3 reads CASSLELGYGYTF. CDR3 sequence (DNA): TGTGCCAGCAGTTTAGAACTGGGCTATGGCTACACCTTC. The chain combines TRBV12-3 or TRBV12-4 with TRBJ1-2; D uncertain. V was pared by 1 base and J by 4 bases, with 7 bases between. This CDR3 has 13 residues.